The 24 T cell receptor beta chains below come from one sample, sequenced in a study of T cell clonality in common variable immunodeficiency. Libraries were prepared by immunoSEQ multiplex PCR; TCRdb keeps only in-frame clonotypes and omits some of them. The repertoire yields some 38,000 clones, none seen only once; the top ten contain 0.8% to 1%. Sequences were obtained from peripheral blood mononuclear cells. The origin of the receptors is a person aged 18 to 75 in good health.

This clone was seen more than once but under ten times. The read ends 3 residues before the CDR3 terminus; that terminus is restored from the germline J gene. The J gene is TRBJ2-5, the V gene TRBV25-1; TRBD1 is a possible D gene (6 bases). V was pared by 8 bases and J by 2 bases, with 18 bases between. Germline V gene data show CDR1 as MGHDK and CDR2 as SYGVNS. There are 15 residues in the CDR3. The CDR3 reads CASWLWTALQETQYF. CDR3 DNA (partial): TGTGCCAGCTGGCTATGGACAGCCCTTCAAGAGACC.

At least ten counts were recorded for this clone. Sequencing ends 3 residues short of the CDR3 end; the germline J gene provides the rest. This sequence joins TRBV20-1 and TRBJ2-1, with 8 bases lining up with TRBD2. The CDR3 covers 15 residues. Germline assignment: CDR1 DFQATT and CDR2 SNEGSKA (reference sequence). V lost 5 bases, J lost 0 bases, and 6 bases stayed unmatched. The CDR3 loop is CSAPISGGSYNEQFF. The part of the CDR3 DNA that was read is TGCAGTGCTCCCATAAGCGGGGGCTCCTACAATGAG.

This clone was counted many times. The read ends 3 residues shy of where the CDR3 ends; the end is completed using the germline J gene. The rearrangement uses TRBV15 and TRBJ2-1; a possible D gene is TRBD1 (5 bases). The CDR3 sequence is 14 residues long. CDR1 LNHNV and CDR2 YYDKDF come from the germline V gene (reference sequence). V was shortened by 3 bases and J by 6 bases, with 12 bases between the two germline ends. The CDR3 loop is CATSRFGASNEQFF. Partial CDR3 DNA: TGTGCCACCAGCAGGTTTGGGGCCAGCAATGAG.

This clone has a count of ten or more. The read ends 3 residues before the CDR3 terminus; that terminus is restored from the germline J gene. The chain has TRBV7-8 and TRBJ1-5; 9 positions agree with TRBD1. This CDR3 is 16 amino acids long. Germline assignment: CDR1 SGHVS and CDR2 FQNEAQ. Trimming cost V 4 bases and J 3 bases; bases outside gene matches: 7. CDR3 sequence: CASSSWTGVLNQPQHF. Partial CDR3 DNA: TGTGCCAGCAGCTCCTGGACAGGGGTCCTCAATCAGCCC.

At least ten counts were recorded for this clone. At one boundary the junction diverges from the germline segment, which might be a read error. From the germline J gene comes the end of the CDR3, since the read stops 3 residues before it. The same CDR3 can be traced to other DNA sequences in this sample. V gene TRBV14 combines with J gene TRBJ1-2; D gene uncertain. Germline values: CDR1 SGHDN, CDR2 FVKESK. CDR3 length equals 18 residues. The part of the CDR3 DNA that was read is TGCGCCAGCAGCCAAGACGCGGGGTCCCAAGGGATTAACTATGGC. It translates to CASSQDAGSQGINYG. The whole CDR3 region reads CASSQDAGSQGINYGYTF.

This clone was picked up many times. From the germline J gene comes the end of the CDR3, since the read stops 3 residues before it. The J gene is TRBJ2-1, the V gene TRBV12-3 or TRBV12-4; the match to TRBD2 covers 9 bases. The CDR3 length is 14 residues. The junction had 1 base not matched to a gene; V was cut back by 5 bases and J by 2 bases. CDR3 sequence: CASSGLAPYNEQFF. The DNA read from the CDR3 is TGTGCCAGCAGTGGACTAGCGCCCTACAATGAG.

This clone was detected only a few times. The CDR3 end falls 3 residues outside the read, so it is completed with the germline J gene. V and J are TRBV7-9 and TRBJ2-3, with D maybe TRBD1 (6 bases). From germline, CDR1 is SEHNR and CDR2 FQNEAQ (reference sequence). V lost 4 bases and J lost 6, with 11 bases in between. This CDR3 spans 13 amino acids. The CDR3 sequence is CASSWTAGDTQYF. The covered CDR3 bases are TGTGCCAGCAGCTGGACAGCCGGGGATACG. Full variable domain (remainder filled in from reference TRBV7-9 and TRBJ2-3): DTGVSQNPRHKITKRGQNVTFRCDPISEHNRLYWYRQTLGQGPEFLTYFQNEAQLEKSRLLSDRFSAERPKGSFSTLEIQRTEQGDSAMYLCASSWTAGDTQYFGPGTRLTVL.

This clone was counted many times. The CDR3 is cut off 3 residues early in the read; its end comes from the germline J gene. The chain combines TRBV4-1 with TRBJ2-1, with D uncertain. This CDR3 is 16 amino acids long. Germline assignment: CDR1 MGHRA and CDR2 YSYEKL. The germline V and J ends were trimmed by 5 bases and 6 bases, with 20 bases remaining between them. The CDR3 region is CASSSLTLEVRNEQFF. CDR3 DNA, as far as it was read: TGCGCCAGCAGCTCCTTGACCCTAGAGGTACGCAATGAG.

At least ten counts were recorded for this clone. CDR3 in amino acids: CASSLLGGGGYEQYF. The CDR3 bases that were read are TGCGCCAGCAGCCTTCTCGGGGGGGGTGGCTACGAG. The rearrangement uses TRBV4-1 and TRBJ2-7, with TRBD2 identical over 8 bases. The read is 3 residues too short to cover the CDR3 end, so that end is filled in from the germline J gene. V dropped 4 bases and J dropped 3; count of bases not matched to a gene: 8. CDR1 is MGHRA and CDR2 is YSYEKL in the germline V gene. The CDR3 length is 15 residues.

This clone was picked up many times. The read ends 3 residues before the CDR3 terminus; that terminus is restored from the germline J gene. This chain links TRBV30 with TRBJ2-7; 7 nucleotides match TRBD2. In germline, CDR1 is GTSNPN, CDR2 SVGIG (reference sequence). The CDR3 contains 12 residues. Unmatched junction bases numbered 3, after V lost 1 base and J lost 6 bases. The sequenced part of the CDR3 DNA is TGTGCCTGGAGTGGGACGGGGGGCGAG. Protein: CAWSGTGGE. The full CDR3 is CAWSGTGGEQYF.

This clone came up many times. The read halts 3 residues ahead of the CDR3 end, with the missing end drawn from the germline J gene. This chain joins TRBV3-1 (or the pseudogene TRBV3-2) and TRBJ2-7, with unresolved D. Germline CDR1 LGHDT, CDR2 YNNKEL (reference sequence). The CDR3 is made up of 14 amino acids. V lost 1 base, J lost 0 bases, and 7 bases lay in between. The CDR3 loop is CASSQAGSSYEQYF. CDR3 bases read: TGTGCCAGCAGCCAAGCAGGCAGCTCCTACGAG.

Ten or more counts support this clone. Read sequence stops 3 residues before the CDR3 end, and the germline J gene provides the missing end. The rearrangement joins TRBV7-6 to TRBJ2-3; tentative D call: TRBD2 (6 bases). CDR1 is SGHVS, CDR2 FNYEAQ, per germline. The CDR3 spans 15 residues. Deletions cut 1 base from V and 3 bases from J, with 11 bases between. The sequenced CDR3 bases are TGTGCCAGCAGCTTAGTGGGGGGAAGTACAGATACG. Its protein is CASSLVGGSTDT. The complete CDR3 protein is CASSLVGGSTDTQYF.

This clone appeared many times. The read ends 3 residues before the CDR3 terminus; that terminus is restored from the germline J gene. This rearrangement joins TRBV2 to TRBJ1-5; 9 nucleotides agree with TRBD1. Germline-derived CDR1 and CDR2 are SNHLY and FYNNEI. The junction had 3 bases not matched to a gene; V was cut back by 4 bases and J by 5 bases. This CDR3 is 14 amino acids long. CDR3 DNA, as far as it was read: TGTGCCAGCAGTGGTCGGACAGGGGATCAGCCC. Encoded protein: CASSGRTGDQP. The CDR3 as a whole reads CASSGRTGDQPQHF.

This clone occurred many times. The missing CDR3 end, 3 residues past where the read stops, is filled in from the germline J gene. The gene calls are TRBV18 and TRBJ2-7; 7 bases are shared with TRBD1. Germline V CDR1 and CDR2: KGHSH, LQKENI. The CDR3 loop spans 13 amino acids. V shed 6 bases and J 2 bases; nucleotides not matched to a gene: 4. The part of the CDR3 DNA that was read is TGTGCCAGCTCCGAGGGGGCTACCTACGAG. It is translated as CASSEGATYE. The full CDR3 protein reads CASSEGATYEQYF.

In this sample, this clone turned up many times. The read falls 3 residues short of the CDR3 end, and the missing part is taken from the germline J gene. V and J are TRBV19 and TRBJ2-1; TRBD2 matches at 9 bases. The V and J ends lost 3 bases and 1 base, in that order; junction bases with no gene match: 7. This CDR3 has 17 amino acids. Per germline, CDR1 LNHDA and CDR2 SQIVND (reference sequence). The part of the CDR3 DNA that was read is TGTGCCAGTAGTATTGGCGGGGGGGCCGGGTCCTACAATGAG. It yields the protein CASSIGGGAGSYNE. The complete CDR3 protein is CASSIGGGAGSYNEQFF.

Many counts were recorded for this clone. The CDR3 is cut off 3 residues early in the read; its end comes from the germline J gene. This rearrangement joins TRBV19 to TRBJ2-2; 11 bases map to TRBD2. The CDR3 extends over 20 amino acids. In germline, CDR1 is LNHDA, CDR2 SQIVND (reference sequence). V lost 0 bases to trimming and J lost 5 bases; unmatched junction nucleotides: 14. The DNA read from the CDR3 is TGTGCCAGTAGTATAGAGTGGGACAGGGAACTAGCGGGAGAAACCGGGGAG. Its translation is CASSIEWDRELAGETGE. The CDR3 reads in full as CASSIEWDRELAGETGELFF.

The sample holds many counts of this clone. Coverage ceases 3 residues before the CDR3 finishes, and the germline J gene fills in the end. The chain employs TRBV5-1 and TRBJ2-1; 8 positions agree with TRBD1. After removal of 2 bases from V and 9 bases from J, the junction contained 10 bases not matched to a gene. Germline V lookup: CDR1 SGHRS, CDR2 YFSETQ. The length of the CDR3 is 15 residues. CDR3 DNA (partial): TGCGCCAGCAGCTTCGCGGTGCAGGGGGCAAGTGAG. Encoded protein: CASSFAVQGASE. The whole CDR3 is CASSFAVQGASEQFF.

This clone was seen repeatedly, ten times or more. CDR3 DNA (partial): TGCAGTGCTGAAGGGACTAGCGGGAGTTTCTACTACAATGAG. This codes for CSAEGTSGSFYYNE. In full, the CDR3 is CSAEGTSGSFYYNEQFF. The chain uses TRBV20-1 and TRBJ2-1; 14 bases line up with TRBD2. The sequence runs out 3 residues before the end of the CDR3; the remainder is reconstructed from the germline J gene. V gave up 5 bases and J gave up 3 bases; unmatched junction bases: 9. CDR1 is DFQATT, CDR2 SNEGSKA, per germline (reference sequence). The CDR3 is 17 residues long.

This clone has a count of ten or more. The CDR3 end is not reached by the read, which stops 3 residues before it; the germline J gene fills it in. J is TRBJ2-7 and V is TRBV30, with TRBD1 identical over 10 bases. V trimming: 6 bases; J trimming: 0 bases; junction bases outside the gene matches: 5. Germline V gene sequence: CDR1 GTSNPN, CDR2 SVGIG (reference sequence). The CDR3 consists of 14 residues. The CDR3 DNA, read in part, is TGTGCCTGTTACCGGGACAGGGGCTCCTACGAG. Its protein product is CACYRDRGSYE. The full-length CDR3 reads as CACYRDRGSYEQYF. Full variable domain (remainder filled in from reference TRBV30 and TRBJ2-7): SQTIHQWPATLVQPVGSPLSLECTVEGTSNPNLYWYRQAAGRGLQLLFYSVGIGQISSEVPQNLSASRPQDRQFILSSKKLLLSDSGFYLCACYRDRGSYEQYFGPGTRLTVT.

This clone came up many times. The read ends 3 residues shy of where the CDR3 ends; the end is completed using the germline J gene. This rearrangement joins TRBV6-2 or TRBV6-3 to TRBJ1-1, with D unresolved. This CDR3 comprises 13 residues. The V gene's germline CDR1 is MNHEY and CDR2 SVGEGT. V lost 6 bases, J lost 0 bases, and 8 bases lay in between. The sequenced part of the CDR3 DNA is TGTGCCAGCAGGGACTTATTGAACACTGAA. This encodes CASRDLLNTE. The entire CDR3 protein reads CASRDLLNTEAFF.

This clone was counted at least ten times. Read data end 3 residues before the CDR3 end; the end is taken from the germline J gene. The chain couples TRBV7-6 to TRBJ1-2; 7 positions match TRBD1. Germline CDR1 SGHVS, CDR2 FNYEAQ. Trimming took 8 bases from V and 3 from J; bases not matched to a gene: 0. The CDR3 is made up of 11 amino acids. The covered CDR3 bases are TGTGCCAGCGGGACAGACTATGGC. This codes for CASGTDYG. The CDR3 in its entirety is CASGTDYGYTF.

At least ten counts were recorded for this clone. The read ends 3 residues before the CDR3 terminus; that terminus is restored from the germline J gene. This chain connects TRBV4-1 to TRBJ1-5; D is unclear. The CDR3 is made up of 13 amino acids. Germline CDR1 reads MGHRA; CDR2 reads YSYEKL. V was clipped by 1 base and J by 4 bases, with 5 bases between them. CDR3 sequence reads: CASSQGENQPQHF. The sequenced CDR3 bases are TGCGCCAGCAGCCAAGGCGAGAATCAGCCC.

This clone was seen at least ten times. Read coverage stops 3 residues before the CDR3 terminus; the germline J gene supplies the remainder. The chain links TRBV20-1 to TRBJ2-1; 7 positions match TRBD2. CDR1 is DFQATT and CDR2 is SNEGSKA in the germline V gene (reference sequence). The CDR3 covers 14 residues. With 3 bases clipped from V and 4 bases from J, the junction kept 6 bases outside the gene matches. CDR3 residues: CSARGGGPYNEQFF. Incomplete CDR3 DNA: TGCAGTGCTAGGGGCGGGGGACCTTACAATGAG.

This clone occurred many times. The sequenced fragment ends 3 residues before the CDR3 boundary, so the rest is inferred from the germline J gene. The chain joins TRBV29-1 to TRBJ2-3; TRBD2 aligns across 8 bases. The germline V gene encodes CDR1 SQVTM and CDR2 ANQGSEA. The CDR3 runs 15 residues. V lost 6 bases and J lost 4; bases outside the gene matches: 12. The DNA read from the CDR3 is TGCAGCGTCGCTACTAGCGGCCCCGGCGCAGATACG. It encodes CSVATSGPGADT. The full CDR3 protein is CSVATSGPGADTQYF.